A selection of T cell receptor beta chains follows, all from one sample in a study of spatial heterogeneity in lung cancer. Using its own MiXCR run on the 5' RACE reads, TCRdb lists one record per CDR3 protein. The table records about 50,000 distinct CDR3 sequences, 7.6% of them present only once. Sequencing was performed on PBMCs, taken at surgery. The receptors shown here come from a female donor with early-stage non-small cell lung cancer. The CDR3 runs from the conserved cysteine through the conserved F or W. A D gene is named only where the DNA matches it firmly.

>-|TRBJ2-7|TRBV7-8
CASSLGLSSYEQYF
>TRBD1|TRBJ2-7|TRBV29-1
CSVTTGGIYEQYF
>-|TRBJ1-1|TRBV19
CASSPLGHAVNTEAFF
>-|TRBJ1-5|TRBV5-1
CASSLEAGGQPQHF
>-|TRBJ2-1|TRBV6-1
CASSEPQVEQFF
>-|TRBJ2-5|TRBV29-1
CSVEGLSPSQYF
>TRBD2|TRBJ2-7|TRBV11-1
CASSLVTGGHYEQYF
>-|TRBJ1-5|TRBV20-1
CSARTSTGGEQPQHF
>-|TRBJ2-1|TRBV25-1
CASSGGKGPGEQFF
>TRBD1|TRBJ2-7|TRBV10-3
CAIRGQGALYEQYF
>-|TRBJ2-5|TRBV6-5
CASSYSQEYQETQYF
>TRBD2|TRBJ2-7|TRBV7-4
CASSPGKGGASVYEQYF
>-|TRBJ2-1|TRBV20-1
CSATGEVQFF
>TRBD2|TRBJ2-7|TRBV5-1
CASSLRGETYEQYF
>TRBD1|TRBJ2-3|TRBV7-8
CASSRQGAQADTQYF
>TRBD1|TRBJ1-5|TRBV27
CASSPGQGAQGNQPQHF
>TRBD1|TRBJ2-7|TRBV4-2
CASSQEVGTGDEQYF
>-|TRBJ1-1|TRBV10-3
CAISEARQSNTEAFF
>-|TRBJ2-3|TRBV29-1
CSVELIQGGTQYF
>-|TRBJ1-4|TRBV30
CAWSPGPVNEKLFF
>TRBD2|TRBJ2-7|TRBV7-9
CASSPGGQTLAQYF
>-|TRBJ1-4|TRBV6-5
CASSYSAFRPGVNEKLFF
>TRBD2|TRBJ2-5|TRBV7-3
CASSYTGGQETQYF
>TRBD1|TRBJ2-5|TRBV12-3/TRBV12-4
CASSPRTGGTETQYF
>TRBD1|TRBJ1-4|TRBV3-1
CASSQEAGGGTNEKLFF
>TRBD1|TRBJ1-2|TRBV4-3
CASSRLGQAHYGYTF
>-|TRBJ2-5|TRBV2
CASSPGGSETQYF
>-|TRBJ1-6|TRBV7-8
CASSSRVGGNSPLHF
>-|TRBJ1-4|TRBV9
CASNEEGRGEKLFF
>TRBD1|TRBJ2-7|TRBV5-1
CASSLVLQGTGEQYF
>TRBD1|TRBJ1-2|TRBV11-2
CASSLERTGGGYTF
>-|TRBJ1-1|TRBV19
CASSPSMNTEAFF
>-|TRBJ1-1|TRBV29-1
CSVNVVGTEAFF
>TRBD1|TRBJ1-2|TRBV2
CANLGQGSSYGYTF
>-|TRBJ2-2|TRBV29-1
CSVQANTGELFF
>-|TRBJ2-6|TRBV7-2
CASSFGAAGANVLTF
>-|TRBJ2-3|TRBV7-9
CASSARGVKSTDTQYF
>-|TRBJ2-7|TRBV12-3/TRBV12-4
CASKQQGHQNYEQYF
>TRBD2|TRBJ2-7|TRBV5-6
CASSLSSGGGPEQYF
>-|TRBJ1-1|TRBV7-9
CASSLNGVIGATEAFF
>-|TRBJ2-2|TRBV20-1
CSADAGTAGGTGELFF
>-|TRBJ1-4|TRBV5-1
CASSPTLGSGGSEKLFF
>-|TRBJ2-5|TRBV11-2
CASSLLQGKLETQYF
>TRBD1|TRBJ2-2|TRBV5-1
CASVGQGRNTGELFF
>TRBD1|TRBJ2-5|TRBV11-2
CASSWTGGKETQYF
>TRBD1|TRBJ1-2|TRBV27
CASRNSGGNYGYTF
>-|TRBJ2-1|TRBV7-9
CASSLVGVGKNEQFF
>-|TRBJ1-1|TRBV3-1
CASSPRYSARGTEAFF
>TRBD2|TRBJ2-5|TRBV3-1
CASSQRAGGYRETQYF
>-|TRBJ2-3|TRBV15
CATSRRTATDTQYF
>-|TRBJ1-1|TRBV2
CASSEGMGDTEAFF
>TRBD1|TRBJ1-5|TRBV27
CASSSDPGGVNQPQHF
>-|TRBJ2-4|TRBV20-1
CSGERVRLGREIQYF
>-|TRBJ2-7|TRBV5-6
CASSLIFGGGTYEQYF
>TRBD2|TRBJ2-3|TRBV7-2
CASSLGSAGVPQYF
>-|TRBJ1-2|TRBV5-8
CASSFGSTGSHGYTF
>-|TRBJ2-1|TRBV7-2
CASSHGQTEYNEQFF
>TRBD2|TRBJ2-1|TRBV5-4
CASSLEGLAGAANEQFF
>-|TRBJ2-5|TRBV7-9
CASSLAAAAKETQYF